The present entry profiles one T cell receptor (beta chain) with its context. The specificity of this receptor is unknown. Base qualities are not at hand, and no much larger clone is one base apart. The immunoSEQ Assay, a bias-controlled multiplex PCR, was used to amplify TCRbeta CDR3 regions from genomic DNA. Concerning the study's data processing: Nucleated cell counts per sample were estimated from amplification of reference gene primers within the assay. Sequence reads were collapsed and filtered to measure the absolute abundance of every unique TCRbeta CDR3 rearrangement. Productive Simpson clonality was computed per sample as the square root of Simpson's diversity index over productive rearrangements. In its TCRdb copy, this immuneACCESS table keeps in-frame sequences only and misses some clones. Where compared with another copy, unresolved V genes explain less than half of these, and the others have no known cause. The V and J calls and the clone size are those of that table, but D and trimming were determined from the DNA. The sample profile shows about 200,000 clones; approximately 80% of them were found once. The ten largest clonotypes hold about 0.95% of the sample.

This sample was taken from a study of blood T cell repertoires in COVID-19 (dated by TCRdb to 2018 to 2021). Context from the whole study: Collaborator samples came from the United States, Italy and Spain and covered acute and convalescent phases of COVID-19. The material from the prospective study consisted of cDNA or gDNA derived from T cells, B-cell-depleted T cells, or PBMCs. Subjects who had been exposed to COVID-19, were actively infected with it, or had recovered from it provided the deeply sampled blood TCRbeta repertoires that made up the dataset. The repertoires were made available in a free public database intended to serve as a resource for research on the immune response to SARS-CoV-2. Samples came from the ongoing ImmuneRACE study (first 160 participants) plus 1,254 subjects from 6 global collaborators. A de-identified subject ID, COVID-19 status, age in years and sex were almost always included in the sample metadata. Where available, HLA class I and class II types were taken from metadata supplied by the sample provider and were not determined by assay-based typing. The paper as a whole reports these results and caveats: Clinical and demographic metadata were provided uncurated, with the amount varying by source and participant.

There are 12 amino acids in the CDR3, from cysteine to phenylalanine inclusive. Of the read, only the CDR3 DNA is kept; its 36 bases are in frame from base 1. V gives up 6 bases and J gives up 8 bases, and the segment between their germline ends measures 11 bases. From the germline V gene, CDR1 is WSHSY and CDR2 is SAAADI. At one collaborating source in Seattle, patients were enrolled during active infection and were followed longitudinally through the course of disease. The collaborating institutions used their own protocols to collect whole blood in K2EDTA tubes. Collaborator samples were shipped for TCRbeta analysis as frozen whole blood, isolated PBMCs, or DNA extracted from either sample type.

The source is a man aged 60 to 75 with COVID-19, enrolled during active disease. The V gene is TRBV10-2 and the J gene is TRBJ2-1; possibly the D gene is TRBD2, per 5 matching bases. Sequenced input: peripheral blood. The DNA is as follows: TGCGCCAGCAGCGTCACCGGGGATGAGCAGTTCTTC. Its protein reads: CASSVTGDEQFF.